These 26 T cell receptor beta chains originate from one sample sequenced in a study of T cells in Graves' hyperthyroidism and ophthalmopathy. TCR beta CDR3 sequences were amplified from RNA transcripts. Researchers ran a first-round RT-PCR on the TCR CDR3 using the HTBI primer set. TCRdb re-called the multiplex PCR reads through MiXCR, storing one row per CDR3 protein. Altogether 600,000 to 850,000 distinct CDR3 sequences are present, around 20% being singletons, with the ten largest covering approximately 16%. The source material was blood. The origin of the receptors is a woman aged 50 to 65 with Graves' hyperthyroidism that later progressed to Graves' ophthalmopathy.

This clonotype was observed at least ten times. The rearrangement uses TRBV7-9 and TRBJ2-3; TRBD1 agrees at 12 bases. V lost 1 base, J lost 3 bases, and 5 bases stayed unmatched. This CDR3 is built from 17 residues. Germline CDR1 SEHNR, CDR2 FQNEAQ (reference sequence). The CDR3 loop is CASSLGDRGRGTDTQYF. CDR3 in DNA: TGTGCCAGCAGCTTAGGGGACAGGGGGCGAGGGACAGATACGCAGTATTTT.

The table lists this clonotype with a few counts. The chain couples TRBV7-8 to TRBJ1-2; maybe TRBD1 (5 bases). V was shortened by 4 bases and J by 7 bases, with 13 bases between the two germline ends. Germline V gene lookup returns CDR1 SGHVS and CDR2 FQNEAQ. The CDR3 extends over 13 amino acids. The CDR3 nucleotides are TGTGCCAGCAGCTCCCGGCAGGGTCGTGGCTACACCTTC. Encoded protein: CASSSRQGRGYTF.

This clonotype was seen only a few times. The rearrangement joins TRBV20-1 to TRBJ1-2; D call uncertain. The ends were cut back, 5 bases at V and 2 bases at J, with 9 bases in the middle. Germline CDR1 reads DFQATT; CDR2 reads SNEGSKA (reference sequence). CDR3 length: 12 residues. The CDR3 spells CSAATGNYGYTF. DNA for the CDR3: TGCAGTGCTGCGACGGGCAACTATGGCTACACCTTC.

This clonotype was counted ten times or more. This chain connects TRBV7-3 to TRBJ1-1; 10 nucleotides match TRBD1. The junction had 7 bases not matched to a gene; V was cut back by 5 bases and J by 1 base. Per germline, CDR1 SGHTA and CDR2 FQGTGA. CDR3 size: 16 residues. The CDR3 bases are TGTGCCAGCAGCCCGGACAGGGGGAAGAGGAACACTGAAGCTTTCTTT. Its translation is CASSPDRGKRNTEAFF.

The V call is TRBV7-2, the J call TRBJ2-7; tentative D call: TRBD2 (6 bases). Germline-derived CDR1 and CDR2 are SGHTA and FQGNSA. V gave up 5 bases and J gave up 6 bases, with 11 bases separating them. The CDR3 extends over 12 amino acids. CDR3 in amino acids: CASSPGAFEQYF. CDR3 in DNA: TGTGCCAGCAGCCCGGGAGCCTTCGAGCAGTACTTC.

V is TRBV6-5 and J is TRBJ1-2; 7 bases are a match to TRBD1. The CDR3 consists of 12 residues. Germline CDR1 reads MNHEY; CDR2 reads SVGAGI. Trimming took 3 bases from V and 7 from J; bases not matched to a gene: 2. The CDR3 DNA reads as TGTGCCAGCAGTTATGACAGGGTTGGCTACACCTTC. It is translated as CASSYDRVGYTF.

This clonotype has a count of ten or more. The chain carries TRBV3-1 and TRBJ1-4; D is uncertain. The CDR3 spans 15 residues. Trimming removed 4 bases from V and 4 bases from J, with 13 bases in between. Germline loops: CDR1 LGHDT, CDR2 YNNKEL (reference sequence). The CDR3 coding sequence is TGTGCCAGCAGCCCGCCTCCCGGGGATAATGAAAAACTGTTTTTT. Amino acid sequence: CASSPPPGDNEKLFF.

The rearrangement uses TRBV6-1 and TRBJ2-3; tentatively, D is TRBD2 (6 bases). The V end was cut by 10 bases, the J end by 1 base, with 12 bases between. The germline V gene encodes CDR1 MNHNS and CDR2 SASEGT. The CDR3 extends over 13 amino acids. Here the CDR3 reads CATWGVGTDTQYF. The CDR3 DNA reads as TGTGCCACCTGGGGGGTAGGCACAGATACGCAGTATTTT.

This clonotype has a handful of counts. One end of the junction is discordant with germline, which a read error may explain. The gene calls are TRBV7-7 and TRBJ2-5; D might be TRBD1 (6 bases). Germline CDR1 SSHAT, CDR2 FNYEAQ (reference sequence). This CDR3 spans 14 amino acids. The CDR3 nucleotides are TGTGCTAGCAGCGCGGACAGCAACCAAGAGACCCAGTACTTC. Translation gives CASSADSNQETQYF.

This clonotype has only a few counts. This chain links TRBV19 with TRBJ1-6; weak D call: TRBD1 (6 bases). The CDR3 totals 15 residues. V shed 6 bases and J shed 9 bases, with 18 bases lying between them. CDR1 and CDR2 (germline): LNHDA, SQIVND (reference sequence). DNA for the CDR3: TGTGCCAGTAGCCGAGGGGGGCTGGATGGTTCACCCCTCCACTTT. It codes for CASSRGGLDGSPLHF. The variable domain in full, with the rest retrieved from reference TRBV19 and TRBJ1-6, is DGGITQSPKYLFRKEGQNVTLSCEQNLNHDAMYWYRQDPGQGLRLIYYSQIVNDFQKGDIAEGYSVSREKKESFPLTVTSAQKNPTAFYLCASSRGGLDGSPLHFGNGTRLTVT.

The V and J genes are TRBV20-1 and TRBJ2-1; TRBD1 aligns across 8 bases. CDR3 length: 12 residues. Unmatched junction bases numbered 4, after V lost 5 bases and J lost 7 bases. CDR1 is DFQATT and CDR2 is SNEGSKA in the germline V gene (reference sequence). CDR3 protein: CSALGQDNEQFF. As DNA, the CDR3 is TGCAGTGCTTTGGGACAGGATAATGAGCAGTTCTTC.

This clonotype was seen repeatedly, ten times or more. This chain links TRBV12-3 or TRBV12-4 with TRBJ2-7, with D maybe TRBD2 (6 bases). This CDR3 contains 16 residues. With 4 bases removed from V and 2 bases from J, the gap between germline ends came to 18 bases. The CDR3 nucleotides are TGTGCCAGCAGTTCCCCCGGGGGTAGCCATCCCTACGAGCAGTACTTC. Amino acid sequence: CASSSPGGSHPYEQYF.

This clonotype was counted a few times. This chain connects TRBV24-1 to TRBJ2-7; tentatively, D is TRBD1 (6 bases). Germline V lookup: CDR1 KGHDR, CDR2 SFDVKD. The CDR3 consists of 14 residues. V was trimmed by 5 bases and J by 4 bases, leaving 14 bases between them. The CDR3 nucleotides are TGTGCCACCAGTGGTCGGGACACAACTTACGAGCAGTACTTC. It encodes CATSGRDTTYEQYF.

The chain couples TRBV9 to TRBJ1-5; TRBD1 is a possible D gene (5 bases). This CDR3 is built from 14 residues. Germline values: CDR1 SGDLS, CDR2 YYNGEE. V was trimmed by 2 bases and J by 8 bases, leaving 14 bases between them. The CDR3 nucleotides read TGTGCCAGCAGCGTGAATGGGGGACCGGAGCCCCAGCATTTT. It encodes CASSVNGGPEPQHF. The full variable domain, its missing parts supplied by reference TRBV9 and TRBJ1-5, is DSGVTQTPKHLITATGQRVTLRCSPRSGDLSVYWYQQSLDQGLQFLIQYYNGEERAKGNILERFSAQQFPDLHSELNLSSLELGDSALYFCASSVNGGPEPQHFGDGTRLSIL.

The chain links TRBV27 to TRBJ1-6, with no clear D. Deletions cut 2 bases from V and 5 bases from J, with 10 bases between. This CDR3 is built from 15 residues. Germline CDR1 and CDR2: MNHEY and SMNVEV (reference sequence). The DNA of the CDR3 is TGTGCCAGCAGTTTACAGCTACAGAATAATTCACCCCTCCACTTT. Translation gives CASSLQLQNNSPLHF.

The chain joins TRBV27 to TRBJ1-4; maybe TRBD1 (5 bases). Germline V gene sequence: CDR1 MNHEY, CDR2 SMNVEV (reference sequence). V lost 6 bases and J lost 7, with 15 bases in between. The CDR3 length is 14 residues. CDR3 protein: CASRNSPRGEKLFF. The CDR3 coding sequence is TGTGCCAGCAGAAACTCGCCGAGGGGTGAAAAACTGTTTTTT.

A few counts support this clonotype. CDR3 DNA: TGTGCCAGCAGCCTGCTGGGCTTCTCTGGAAACACCATATATTTT. Translated, it gives CASSLLGFSGNTIYF. The V call is TRBV5-6, the J call TRBJ1-3; D not certain. V was pared by 4 bases and J by 0 bases, with 11 bases between. The germline gives CDR1 SGHDT, CDR2 YYEEEE. CDR3 size: 15 residues.

The table lists this clonotype with many counts. The chain combines TRBV13 with TRBJ1-2, with 7 positions matching TRBD1. This CDR3 spans 15 amino acids. The germline V gene has CDR1 PRHDT and CDR2 FYEKMQ (reference sequence). V was pared by 5 bases and J by 8 bases, with 14 bases of the junction left unmatched. This chain's CDR3 is CASSPGQDFMGGYTF. The CDR3 DNA follows: TGTGCCAGCAGCCCCGGACAGGATTTTATGGGGGGCTACACCTTC.

J is TRBJ2-1 and V is TRBV3-1, with D maybe TRBD2 (6 bases). The ends were cut back, 5 bases at V and 5 bases at J, with 22 bases in the middle. The CDR3 covers 17 residues. Germline V gene data show CDR1 as LGHDT and CDR2 as YNNKEL (reference sequence). CDR3 residues: CASSYRDSLNSHNEQFF. In DNA form, the CDR3 reads TGTGCCAGCAGCTATCGGGACTCCCTAAATTCTCACAATGAGCAGTTCTTC.

This clonotype was seen at least ten times. This rearrangement joins TRBV7-9 to TRBJ2-3, with 12 nucleotides matching TRBD2. The CDR3 extends over 16 amino acids. The V segment lost 5 bases and the J segment 5 bases; nucleotides outside the gene matches: 8. Germline V lookup: CDR1 SEHNR, CDR2 FQNEAQ (reference sequence). CDR3 DNA sequence: TGTGCCAGCAGCCCTAAGACTAGCGGGGGAGGAGATACGCAGTATTTT. Translating gives CASSPKTSGGGDTQYF. Based on the CDR3 plus reference TRBV7-9 and TRBJ2-3, the full variable domain is DTGVSQNPRHKITKRGQNVTFRCDPISEHNRLYWYRQTLGQGPEFLTYFQNEAQLEKSRLLSDRFSAERPKGSFSTLEIQRTEQGDSAMYLCASSPKTSGGGDTQYFGPGTRLTVL.

This clonotype has just a few counts. The chain is built from TRBV20-1 and TRBJ2-7, with no clear D. V shed 0 bases and J shed 6 bases, with 12 bases lying between them. The CDR3 runs 13 residues. The germline V gene has CDR1 DFQATT and CDR2 SNEGSKA (reference sequence). The CDR3 DNA follows: TGCAGTGCTAGAGATTTCAAGACTCTCGAGCAGTACTTC. This gives the protein CSARDFKTLEQYF.

This clonotype was picked up many times. V is TRBV20-1 and J is TRBJ2-3, with 9 bases aligning to TRBD1. CDR1 and CDR2 from the germline V gene are DFQATT and SNEGSKA (reference sequence). The length of the CDR3 is 14 residues. V was clipped by 5 bases and J by 3 bases; unmatched bases: 6. CDR3 sequence: CSAGDRVGTDTQYF. The DNA of the CDR3 is TGCAGTGCTGGGGACAGGGTGGGGACAGATACGCAGTATTTT.

The table lists this clonotype with a few counts. The chain couples TRBV30 to TRBJ2-5; a possible D gene is TRBD1 (6 bases). V was pared by 4 bases and J by 2 bases, with 17 bases between. From germline, CDR1 is GTSNPN and CDR2 SVGIG (reference sequence). This CDR3 spans 15 amino acids. The CDR3 sequence is CAWTRVGTPQETQYF. For the CDR3, the DNA is TGTGCCTGGACCCGGGTAGGGACACCTCAAGAGACCCAGTACTTC.

The chain employs TRBV6-1 and TRBJ1-1, with a tentative D call TRBD1 (6 bases). This CDR3 contains 15 residues. Germline V gene data show CDR1 as MNHNS and CDR2 as SASEGT. V gave up 6 bases and J gave up 2 bases, with 16 bases separating them. The CDR3 reads CASSRPNRANTEAFF. CDR3 sequence (DNA): TGTGCCAGCAGCCGTCCGAACAGGGCTAACACTGAAGCTTTCTTT.

A few counts support this clonotype. This chain uses TRBV6-5 with TRBJ2-7; TRBD1 aligns across 8 bases. The CDR3 consists of 14 residues. CDR1 is MNHEY and CDR2 is SVGAGI in the germline V gene. V dropped 5 bases and J dropped 5; count of bases not matched to a gene: 8. The CDR3 nucleotides are TGTGCCAGCAGTGGACAGGGTGCACTTCACGAGCAGTACTTC. It translates to CASSGQGALHEQYF.

The V and J genes are TRBV29-1 and TRBJ1-1; D perhaps matches TRBD1 (6 bases). V was clipped by 7 bases and J by 1 base, with 13 bases between them. The CDR3 spans 13 residues. CDR1 is SQVTM and CDR2 is ANQGSEA in the germline V gene. The CDR3 DNA sequence: TGCAGCGCCGGACAGACCCGGAACACTGAAGCTTTCTTT. Translating it yields CSAGQTRNTEAFF.